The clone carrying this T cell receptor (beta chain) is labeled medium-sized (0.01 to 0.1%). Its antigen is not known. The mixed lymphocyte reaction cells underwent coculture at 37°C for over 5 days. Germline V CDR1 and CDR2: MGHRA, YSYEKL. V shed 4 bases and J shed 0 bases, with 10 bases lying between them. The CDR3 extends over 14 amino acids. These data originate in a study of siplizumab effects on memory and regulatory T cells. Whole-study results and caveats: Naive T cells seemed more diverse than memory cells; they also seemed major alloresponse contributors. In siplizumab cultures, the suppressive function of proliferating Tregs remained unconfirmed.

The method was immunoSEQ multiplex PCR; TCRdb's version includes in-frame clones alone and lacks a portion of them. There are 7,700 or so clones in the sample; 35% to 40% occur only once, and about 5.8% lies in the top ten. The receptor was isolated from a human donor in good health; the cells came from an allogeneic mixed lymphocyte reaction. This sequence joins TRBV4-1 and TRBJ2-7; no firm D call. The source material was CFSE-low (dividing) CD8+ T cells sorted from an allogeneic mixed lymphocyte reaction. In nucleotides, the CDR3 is TGCGCCAGCAGCCCGATAATTAGCTCCTACGAGCAGTACTTC. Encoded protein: CASSPIISSYEQYF.